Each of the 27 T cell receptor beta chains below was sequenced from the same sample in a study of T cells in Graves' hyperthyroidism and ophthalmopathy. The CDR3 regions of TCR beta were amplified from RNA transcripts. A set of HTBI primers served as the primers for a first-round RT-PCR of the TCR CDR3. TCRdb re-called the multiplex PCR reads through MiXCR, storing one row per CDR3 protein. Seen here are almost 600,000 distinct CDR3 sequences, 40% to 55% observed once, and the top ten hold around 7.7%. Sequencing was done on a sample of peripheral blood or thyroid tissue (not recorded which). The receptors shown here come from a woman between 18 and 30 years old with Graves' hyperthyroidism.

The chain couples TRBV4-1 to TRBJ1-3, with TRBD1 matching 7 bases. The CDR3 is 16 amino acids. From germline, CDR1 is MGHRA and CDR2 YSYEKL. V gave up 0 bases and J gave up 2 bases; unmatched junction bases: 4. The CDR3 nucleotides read TGCGCCAGCAGCCAAGACGACAGGGCAACTGGAAACACCATATATTTT. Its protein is CASSQDDRATGNTIYF.

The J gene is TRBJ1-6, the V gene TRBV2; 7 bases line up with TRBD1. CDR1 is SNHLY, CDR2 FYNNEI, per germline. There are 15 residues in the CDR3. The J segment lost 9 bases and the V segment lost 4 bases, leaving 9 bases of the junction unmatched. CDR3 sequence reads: CASSGRDRLASPLHF. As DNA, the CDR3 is TGTGCCAGCAGTGGCCGGGACAGACTAGCTTCACCCCTCCACTTT.

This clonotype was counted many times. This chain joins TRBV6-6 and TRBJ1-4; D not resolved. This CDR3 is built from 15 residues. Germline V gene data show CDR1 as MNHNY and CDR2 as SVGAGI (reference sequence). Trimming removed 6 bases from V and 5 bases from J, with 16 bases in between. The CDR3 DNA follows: TGTGCCAGCAGCCCCGTGGGCAGCCGGAATGAAAAACTGTTTTTT. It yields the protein CASSPVGSRNEKLFF.

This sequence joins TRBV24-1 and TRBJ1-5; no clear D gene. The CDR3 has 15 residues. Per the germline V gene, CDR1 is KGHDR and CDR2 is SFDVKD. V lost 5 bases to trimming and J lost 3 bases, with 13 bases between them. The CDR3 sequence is CATSAIRRNNQPQHF. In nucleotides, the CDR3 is TGTGCCACCAGTGCTATCCGAAGGAACAATCAGCCCCAGCATTTT.

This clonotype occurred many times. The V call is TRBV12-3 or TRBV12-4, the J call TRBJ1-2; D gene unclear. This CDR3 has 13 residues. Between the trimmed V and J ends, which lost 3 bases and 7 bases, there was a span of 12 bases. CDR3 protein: CASSLRRSLGYTF. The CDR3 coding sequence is TGTGCCAGCAGTTTGCGCAGGTCCCTTGGCTACACCTTC.

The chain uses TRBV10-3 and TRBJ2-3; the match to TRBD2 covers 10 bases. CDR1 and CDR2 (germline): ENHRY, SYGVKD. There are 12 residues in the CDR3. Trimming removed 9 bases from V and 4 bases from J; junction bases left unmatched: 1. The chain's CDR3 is CAMTSGPDTQYF. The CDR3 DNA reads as TGTGCCATGACTAGCGGGCCAGATACGCAGTATTTT.

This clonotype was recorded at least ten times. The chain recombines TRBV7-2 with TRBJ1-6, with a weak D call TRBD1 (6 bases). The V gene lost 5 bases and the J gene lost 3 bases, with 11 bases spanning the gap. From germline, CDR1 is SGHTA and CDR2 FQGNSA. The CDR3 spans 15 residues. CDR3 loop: CASSPQGLYNSPLHF. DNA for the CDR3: TGTGCCAGCAGCCCCCAGGGGCTCTATAATTCACCCCTCCACTTT.

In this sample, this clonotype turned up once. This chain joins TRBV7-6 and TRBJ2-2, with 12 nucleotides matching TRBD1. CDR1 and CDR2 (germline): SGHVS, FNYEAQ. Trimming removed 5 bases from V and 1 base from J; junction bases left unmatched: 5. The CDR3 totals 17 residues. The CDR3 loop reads CASSRGTGGMNTGELFF. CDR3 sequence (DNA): TGTGCCAGCAGCCGTGGGACAGGGGGCATGAACACCGGGGAGCTGTTTTTT.

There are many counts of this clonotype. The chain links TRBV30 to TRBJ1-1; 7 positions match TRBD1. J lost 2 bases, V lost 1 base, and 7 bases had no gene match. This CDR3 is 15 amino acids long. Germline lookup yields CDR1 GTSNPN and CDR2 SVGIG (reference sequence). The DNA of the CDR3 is TGTGCCTGGAGTGCCCAGGGGGTAGGTAACACTGAAGCTTTCTTT. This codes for CAWSAQGVGNTEAFF.

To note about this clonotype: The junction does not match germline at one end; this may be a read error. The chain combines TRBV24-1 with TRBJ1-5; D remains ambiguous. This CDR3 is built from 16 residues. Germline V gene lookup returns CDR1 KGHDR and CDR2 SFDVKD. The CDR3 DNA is TGTGCCACCCGTGACCCGAACCAGCCGGGCAATCAGCCCCAGCATTTT. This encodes CATRDPNQPGNQPQHF.

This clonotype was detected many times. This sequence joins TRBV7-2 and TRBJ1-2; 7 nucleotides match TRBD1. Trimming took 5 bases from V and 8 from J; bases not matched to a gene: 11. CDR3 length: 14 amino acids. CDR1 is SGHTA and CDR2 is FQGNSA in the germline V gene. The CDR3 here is CASSIYTGEDGYTF. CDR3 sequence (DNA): TGTGCCAGCAGCATATATACAGGGGAGGACGGCTACACCTTC. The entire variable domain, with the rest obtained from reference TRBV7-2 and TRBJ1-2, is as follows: GAGVSQSPSNKVTEKGKDVELRCDPISGHTALYWYRQSLGQGLEFLIYFQGNSAPDKSGLPSDRFSAERTGGSVSTLTIQRTQQEDSAVYLCASSIYTGEDGYTFGSGTRLTVV.

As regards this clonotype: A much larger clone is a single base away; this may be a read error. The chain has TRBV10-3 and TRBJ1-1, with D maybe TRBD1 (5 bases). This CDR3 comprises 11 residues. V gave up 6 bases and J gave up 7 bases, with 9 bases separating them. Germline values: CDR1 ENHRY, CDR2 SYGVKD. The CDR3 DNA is TGTGCCATCAGGGAGACAGTTGAAGCTTTCTTT. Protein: CAIRETVEAFF.

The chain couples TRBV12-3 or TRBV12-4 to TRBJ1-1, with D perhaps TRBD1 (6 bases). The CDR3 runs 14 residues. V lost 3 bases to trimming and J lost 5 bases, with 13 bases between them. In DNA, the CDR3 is TGTGCCAGCAGTTTGGCGGGGGCGCGGACTGAAGCTTTCTTT. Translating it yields CASSLAGARTEAFF.

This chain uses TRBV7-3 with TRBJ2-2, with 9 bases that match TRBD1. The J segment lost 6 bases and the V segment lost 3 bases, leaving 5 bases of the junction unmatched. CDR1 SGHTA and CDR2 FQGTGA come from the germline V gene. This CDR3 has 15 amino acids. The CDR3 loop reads CASSFRDRVAGELFF. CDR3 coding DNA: TGTGCCAGCAGCTTTCGGGACAGGGTGGCCGGGGAGCTGTTTTTT.

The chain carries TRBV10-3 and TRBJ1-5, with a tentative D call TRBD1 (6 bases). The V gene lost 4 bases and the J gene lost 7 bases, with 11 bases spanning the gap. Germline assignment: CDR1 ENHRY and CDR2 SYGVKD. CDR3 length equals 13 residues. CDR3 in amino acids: CAISANREQPQHF. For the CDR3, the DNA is TGTGCCATCAGTGCAAACAGGGAGCAGCCCCAGCATTTT.

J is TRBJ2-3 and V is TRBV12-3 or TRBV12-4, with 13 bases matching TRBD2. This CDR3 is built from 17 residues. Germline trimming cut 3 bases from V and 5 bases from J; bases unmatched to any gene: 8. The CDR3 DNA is TGTGCCAGCAGTTTCGATGGACTAGCGGGAGCCCTAGATACGCAGTATTTT. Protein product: CASSFDGLAGALDTQYF.

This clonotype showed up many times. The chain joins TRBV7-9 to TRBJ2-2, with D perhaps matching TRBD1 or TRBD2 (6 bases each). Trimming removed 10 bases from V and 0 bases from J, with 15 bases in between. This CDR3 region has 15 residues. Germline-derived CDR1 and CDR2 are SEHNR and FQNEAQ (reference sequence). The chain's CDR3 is CATLGGGPNTGELFF. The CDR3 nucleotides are TGTGCCACCCTGGGGGGCGGACCGAACACCGGGGAGCTGTTTTTT.

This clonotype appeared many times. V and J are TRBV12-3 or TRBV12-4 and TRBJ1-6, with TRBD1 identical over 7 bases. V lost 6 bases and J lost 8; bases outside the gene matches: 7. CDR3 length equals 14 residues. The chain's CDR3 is CASSRQGIDSPLHF. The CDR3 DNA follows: TGTGCCAGCAGCCGACAGGGTATTGATTCACCCCTCCACTTT.

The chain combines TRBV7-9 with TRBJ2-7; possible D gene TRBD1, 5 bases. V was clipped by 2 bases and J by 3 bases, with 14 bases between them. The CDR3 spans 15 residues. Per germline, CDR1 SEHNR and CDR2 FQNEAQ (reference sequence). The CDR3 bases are TGTGCCAGCAGCTTATATACAGGCAGAATCTACGAGCAGTACTTC. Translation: CASSLYTGRIYEQYF.

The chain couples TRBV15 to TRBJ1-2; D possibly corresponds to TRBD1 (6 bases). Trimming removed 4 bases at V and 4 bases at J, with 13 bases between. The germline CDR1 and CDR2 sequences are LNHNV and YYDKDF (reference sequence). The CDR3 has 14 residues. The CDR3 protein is CATSTNRDAYGYTF. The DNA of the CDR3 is TGTGCCACCAGCACGAACAGGGACGCCTATGGCTACACCTTC.

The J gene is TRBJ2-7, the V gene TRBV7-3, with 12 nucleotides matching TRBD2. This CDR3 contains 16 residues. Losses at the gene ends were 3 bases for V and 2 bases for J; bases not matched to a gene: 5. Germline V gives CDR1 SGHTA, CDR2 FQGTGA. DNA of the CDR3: TGTGCCAGCAGCTTGACTAGCGGGAGAGCCACCTACGAGCAGTACTTC. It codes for CASSLTSGRATYEQYF.

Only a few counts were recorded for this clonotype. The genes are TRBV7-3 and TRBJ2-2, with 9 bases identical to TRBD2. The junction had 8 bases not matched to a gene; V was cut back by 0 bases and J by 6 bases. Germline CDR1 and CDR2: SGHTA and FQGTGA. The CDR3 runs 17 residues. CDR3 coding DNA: TGTGCCAGCAGCTTAACGGCTGGCGGGAGGGCCTCCGGGGAGCTGTTTTTT. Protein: CASSLTAGGRASGELFF.

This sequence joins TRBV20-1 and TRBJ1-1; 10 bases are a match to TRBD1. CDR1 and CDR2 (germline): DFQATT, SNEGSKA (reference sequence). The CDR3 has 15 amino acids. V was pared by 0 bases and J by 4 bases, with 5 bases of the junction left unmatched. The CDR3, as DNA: TGCAGTGCTAGAGATTGGCGACAGGGGGCCACTGAAGCTTTCTTT. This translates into CSARDWRQGATEAFF.

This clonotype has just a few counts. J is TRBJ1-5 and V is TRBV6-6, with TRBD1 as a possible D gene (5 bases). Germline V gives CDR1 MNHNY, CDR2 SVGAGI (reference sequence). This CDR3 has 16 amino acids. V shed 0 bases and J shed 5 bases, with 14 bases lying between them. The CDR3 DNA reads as TGTGCCAGCAGTTACTCGAGGGGTAGCTTTGATCAGCCCCAGCATTTT. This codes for CASSYSRGSFDQPQHF.

The CDR3 nucleotides read TGTGCCAGCAGTGAATTTAGCGGGAGTTACAATGAGCAGTACTTC. Its translation: CASSEFSGSYNEQYF. The V gene is TRBV2, the J gene TRBJ2-7; the match to TRBD2 covers 9 bases. The CDR3 covers 15 residues. Per the germline V gene, CDR1 is SNHLY and CDR2 is FYNNEI. V was pared by 2 bases and J by 7 bases, with 9 bases of the junction left unmatched. Drawing the rest from reference TRBV2 and TRBJ2-7, the complete variable domain is EPEVTQTPSHQVTQMGQEVILRCVPISNHLYFYWYRQILGQKVEFLVSFYNNEISEKSEIFDDQFSVERPDGSNFTLKIRSTKLEDSAMYFCASSEFSGSYNEQYFGPGTRLTVT.

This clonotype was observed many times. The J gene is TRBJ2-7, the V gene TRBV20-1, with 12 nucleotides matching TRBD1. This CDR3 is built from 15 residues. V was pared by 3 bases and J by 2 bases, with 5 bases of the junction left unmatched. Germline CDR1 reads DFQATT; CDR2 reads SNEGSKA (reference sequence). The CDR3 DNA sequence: TGCAGTGCTAGCCCGGGACAGGGGGCTACCTACGAGCAGTACTTC. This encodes CSASPGQGATYEQYF.

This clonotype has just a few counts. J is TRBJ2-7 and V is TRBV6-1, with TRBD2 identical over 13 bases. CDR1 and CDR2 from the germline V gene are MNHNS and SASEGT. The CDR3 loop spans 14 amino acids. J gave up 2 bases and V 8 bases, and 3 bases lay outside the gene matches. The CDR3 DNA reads TGTGCCAGCGGGGGACTAGCGGGAACCTACGAGCAGTACTTC. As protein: CASGGLAGTYEQYF.